This TCR beta chain originates from a study of siplizumab effects on memory and regulatory T cells. Study-level results: The Treg-derived share of mappable alloreactive CD4+ clones averaged approximately 71% with siplizumab and 26.9% in controls. Apparently more diverse than memory cells, naive T cells also seemed major alloresponse contributors.

As concerns this clone: The antigen is unknown.

The CDR3 spans 14 residues. CDR1 is SSHAT, CDR2 FNYEAQ, per germline (reference sequence). V lost 5 bases, J lost 5 bases, and 7 bases stayed unmatched. Sequenced by immunoSEQ multiplex PCR; TCRdb stores in-frame clones only, minus some. The table lists approximately 100,000 clones, 85% to 95% of them singletons, with approximately 1.4% in the top ten. Sequenced material: non-Treg CD4+ T cells sorted from blood. The sequence was collected from a human donor in good health. The chain recombines TRBV7-7 with TRBJ2-5; 8 positions agree with TRBD1. The CDR3 spells CASSSQGARETQYF. The CDR3 nucleotides read TGTGCCAGCAGCAGTCAGGGGGCGCGGGAGACCCAGTACTTC.